The next 30 T cell receptor beta chains were all read from a single sample in a study of blood T cell repertoires in COVID-19. Measured with immunoSEQ multiplex PCR; TCRdb has only the in-frame clones, and not every one. The sample records 350,000 to 450,000 clones, roughly nine tenths being singletons. The sample taken for sequencing was PBMCs or T cells enriched from blood (not recorded which). The receptors were gathered from a woman between 40 and 50 years old who had been exposed to COVID-19.

The chain uses TRBV10-2 and TRBJ1-1; no firm D call. CDR3 length: 14 residues. V was trimmed by 4 bases and J by 0 bases, leaving 9 bases between them. Germline CDR1 is WSHSY and CDR2 is SAAADI. DNA for the CDR3: TGCGCCAGCAGTGGCCTACGGGTGAACACTGAAGCTTTCTTT. Translated, it gives CASSGLRVNTEAFF.

The V gene is TRBV27, the J gene TRBJ1-2; 7 positions agree with TRBD1. The junction had 19 bases not matched to a gene; V was cut back by 4 bases and J by 8 bases. There are 17 residues in the CDR3. Germline V gene data show CDR1 as MNHEY and CDR2 as SMNVEV (reference sequence). The CDR3 coding sequence is TGTGCCAGCAGTTCTGGCCTCCGAAACAGGGGAGGCAGGGGCTACACCTTC. It specifies CASSSGLRNRGGRGYTF.

This rearrangement joins TRBV2 to TRBJ2-2; TRBD2 is a possible D gene (6 bases). CDR1 is SNHLY, CDR2 FYNNEI, per germline. The CDR3 extends over 15 amino acids. Trimming took off 6 bases at V and 1 base at J, with 12 bases between the two ends. The CDR3 loop reads CASRPGTVNTGELFF. As DNA, the CDR3 is TGTGCCAGCAGACCCGGGACTGTGAACACCGGGGAGCTGTTTTTT.

This clone appeared a few times. The V gene is TRBV11-2, the J gene TRBJ1-3, with 8 bases identical to TRBD1. CDR1 and CDR2 from the germline V gene are SGHAT and FQNNGV. The CDR3 is made up of 16 amino acids. J lost 0 bases, V lost 5 bases, and 6 bases had no gene match. The CDR3 spells CASSDRGLRSGNTIYF. The DNA of the CDR3 is TGTGCCAGCAGCGACAGGGGTCTCCGCTCTGGAAACACCATATATTTT. The complete variable domain, with remaining parts taken from reference TRBV11-2 and TRBJ1-3, reads EAGVAQSPRYKIIEKRQSVAFWCNPISGHATLYWYQQILGQGPKLLIQFQNNGVVDDSQLPKDRFSAERLKGVDSTLKIQPAKLEDSAVYLCASSDRGLRSGNTIYFGEGSWLTVV.

The rearrangement links TRBV24-1 to TRBJ2-1; tentative D call: TRBD2 (6 bases). The V end lost 7 bases, the J end lost 5 bases, and 14 bases lay between the germline ends. Germline values: CDR1 KGHDR, CDR2 SFDVKD. The CDR3 length is 14 residues. The CDR3 nucleotides are TGTGCCACCAGAGGGACGGGAGTTGACAATGAGCAGTTCTTC. Translated, it gives CATRGTGVDNEQFF.

The chain combines TRBV25-1 with TRBJ2-7; the D gene is possibly TRBD2 (6 bases). The CDR3 has 13 residues. Trimming took 0 bases from V and 6 from J, leaving 9 bases between them. Germline V gene lookup returns CDR1 MGHDK and CDR2 SYGVNS. The CDR3: CASSEYGTAEQYF. In nucleotides, the CDR3 is TGTGCCAGCAGTGAATATGGGACTGCCGAGCAGTACTTC.

The chain links TRBV11-3 to TRBJ2-3; 9 bases align to TRBD1. This CDR3 is 16 amino acids long. Germline CDR1 SGHNT, CDR2 YENEEA. V lost 1 base, J lost 2 bases, and 4 bases stayed unmatched. The CDR3 nucleotides are TGTGCCAGCAGCTTAGGGGGGACAGGGCTCACAGATACGCAGTATTTT. Amino acids: CASSLGGTGLTDTQYF. The complete variable domain, with remaining parts taken from reference TRBV11-3 and TRBJ2-3, reads EAGVVQSPRYKIIEKKQPVAFWCNPISGHNTLYWYLQNLGQGPELLIRYENEEAVDDSQLPKDRFSAERLKGVDSTLKIQPAELGDSAVYLCASSLGGTGLTDTQYFGPGTRLTVL.

This clone came up once. This sequence joins TRBV5-4 and TRBJ2-2; perhaps TRBD1 as D (6 bases). Trimming removed 2 bases at V and 5 bases at J, with 10 bases between. CDR1 SGHNT and CDR2 YYREEE come from the germline V gene (reference sequence). The length of the CDR3 is 14 residues. CDR3 region: CASSLGTGTGELFF. CDR3 DNA sequence: TGTGCCAGCAGCTTAGGAACAGGGACCGGGGAGCTGTTTTTT. The full variable domain, rest sourced from reference TRBV5-4 and TRBJ2-2, is ETGVTQSPTHLIKTRGQQVTLRCSSQSGHNTVSWYQQALGQGPQFIFQYYREEENGRGNFPPRFSGLQFPNYSSELNVNALELDDSALYLCASSLGTGTGELFFGEGSRLTVL.

This clone has a handful of counts. J is TRBJ1-2 and V is TRBV6-2 or TRBV6-3; D may be TRBD1 (5 bases). V dropped 0 bases and J dropped 6 bases, with 14 bases sitting between them. The CDR3 is made up of 15 amino acids. CDR1 is MNHEY and CDR2 is SVGEGT in the germline V gene. The CDR3 sequence: CASSYSAGGVNGYTF. CDR3 nucleotide sequence: TGTGCCAGCAGTTACTCAGCTGGGGGGGTAAATGGCTACACCTTC.

This sequence joins TRBV24-1 and TRBJ1-1, with D possibly being TRBD1 (6 bases). This CDR3 is built from 13 residues. The V gene's germline CDR1 is KGHDR and CDR2 SFDVKD. The V and J ends lost 5 bases and 5 bases respectively, with 11 bases between them. CDR3 sequence (DNA): TGTGCCACCAGTGGTACGGGACAAACTGAAGCTTTCTTT. It encodes CATSGTGQTEAFF.

A single count supports this clone. The CDR3 reads CASSLLSEGTEAFF. The CDR3 coding sequence is TGTGCCAGCAGCTTACTAAGTGAGGGCACTGAAGCTTTCTTT. The rearrangement joins TRBV9 to TRBJ1-1; D not certain. Trimming left V 4 bases short and J 4 bases short, with 14 bases between. Looked up from germline, CDR1 is SGDLS and CDR2 is YYNGEE. This CDR3 comprises 14 residues. The full variable domain, completed using reference TRBV9 and TRBJ1-1, is DSGVTQTPKHLITATGQRVTLRCSPRSGDLSVYWYQQSLDQGLQFLIQYYNGEERAKGNILERFSAQQFPDLHSELNLSSLELGDSALYFCASSLLSEGTEAFFGQGTRLTVV.

The chain combines TRBV7-9 with TRBJ2-3; D ambiguous. Per the germline V gene, CDR1 is SEHNR and CDR2 is FQNEAQ (reference sequence). Trimming removed 5 bases from V and 1 base from J, with 4 bases in between. The CDR3 totals 12 residues. The CDR3 is CASSPGTDTQYF. The CDR3, as DNA: TGTGCCAGCAGCCCCGGCACAGATACGCAGTATTTT.

This clone is a singleton in its sample. V gene TRBV6-5 combines with J gene TRBJ1-5, with 10 bases aligning to TRBD1. The V and J ends lost 5 bases and 7 bases, in that order; junction bases with no gene match: 5. CDR1 is MNHEY and CDR2 is SVGAGI in the germline V gene. The CDR3 extends over 14 amino acids. CDR3 protein: CASSQGQGYQPQHF. The CDR3 nucleotides are TGTGCCAGCAGTCAGGGACAGGGGTACCAGCCCCAGCATTTT.

The CDR3 is CTSSHGTSGPGGETQYF. CDR3 sequence (DNA): TGCACCAGCAGCCACGGGACTAGCGGGCCGGGAGGAGAGACCCAGTACTTC. The V and J genes are TRBV1 and TRBJ2-5; TRBD2 is the table's D call and was not checked against the DNA. TRBV1 is given as a pseudogene. This CDR3 is 17 amino acids long.

This clone was seen only once. V usage is TRBV2 and J usage is TRBJ2-1; 11 nucleotides align to TRBD2. The length of the CDR3 is 15 residues. V lost 2 bases, J lost 6 bases, and 3 bases stayed unmatched. From germline, CDR1 is SNHLY and CDR2 FYNNEI. CDR3 in amino acids: CASSEFGTSGNEQFF. The CDR3 DNA sequence: TGTGCCAGCAGTGAATTCGGGACTAGCGGCAATGAGCAGTTCTTC. Together with reference TRBV2 and TRBJ2-1, the CDR3 gives the full variable domain: EPEVTQTPSHQVTQMGQEVILRCVPISNHLYFYWYRQILGQKVEFLVSFYNNEISEKSEIFDDQFSVERPDGSNFTLKIRSTKLEDSAMYFCASSEFGTSGNEQFFGPGTRLTVL.

The chain uses TRBV19 and TRBJ1-2; D is perhaps TRBD1 (6 bases). V shed 8 bases and J shed 8 bases, with 18 bases lying between them. The germline gives CDR1 LNHDA, CDR2 SQIVND (reference sequence). The CDR3 length is 13 residues. The CDR3 loop is CASRHRDMRGYTF. CDR3 nucleotide sequence: TGTGCCAGTCGGCACAGGGACATGCGGGGCTACACCTTC. Based on the CDR3 plus reference TRBV19 and TRBJ1-2, the full variable domain is DGGITQSPKYLFRKEGQNVTLSCEQNLNHDAMYWYRQDPGQGLRLIYYSQIVNDFQKGDIAEGYSVSREKKESFPLTVTSAQKNPTAFYLCASRHRDMRGYTFGSGTRLTVV.

The V and J genes are TRBV18 and TRBJ1-6; no firm D call. This CDR3 has 14 residues. V was cut by 2 bases and J by 7 bases, with 9 bases left in between. In germline, CDR1 is KGHSH, CDR2 LQKENI. CDR3 residues: CASSPIPINSPLHF. The CDR3, as DNA: TGTGCCAGCTCACCAATCCCTATAAATTCACCCCTCCACTTT.

The sample holds one count of this clone. The chain has TRBV6-5 and TRBJ1-1, with TRBD1 as a possible D gene (5 bases). The CDR3 loop spans 11 amino acids. Germline assignment: CDR1 MNHEY and CDR2 SVGAGI. With 7 bases removed from V and 7 bases from J, the gap between germline ends came to 10 bases. The DNA for the CDR3 is TGTGCCAGCACCCAAAGGGGTGAAGCTTTCTTT. Its protein product is CASTQRGEAFF.

The V and J genes are TRBV6-5 and TRBJ2-7; the D is unclear. V shed 0 bases and J shed 2 bases, with 8 bases lying between them. This CDR3 region has 14 residues. The V gene's germline CDR1 is MNHEY and CDR2 SVGAGI. The CDR3 coding sequence is TGTGCCAGCAGTTACTCGACGGGTACCTACGAGCAGTACTTC. This gives the protein CASSYSTGTYEQYF.

The chain combines TRBV7-9 with TRBJ2-7; no firm D call. CDR1 is SEHNR, CDR2 FQNEAQ, per germline (reference sequence). The CDR3 covers 12 residues. V dropped 0 bases and J dropped 6 bases, with 6 bases sitting between them. The CDR3 bases are TGTGCCAGCAGCTTAGCGGGCTCCGAGCAGTACTTC. This encodes CASSLAGSEQYF.

V and J are TRBV14 and TRBJ2-1, with D possibly being TRBD1 (6 bases). This CDR3 region has 15 residues. Per the germline V gene, CDR1 is SGHDN and CDR2 is FVKESK. Deletions cut 3 bases from V and 4 bases from J, with 13 bases between. Written as DNA, the CDR3 is TGTGCCAGCAGCCAGGGGACACCGACTTACAATGAGCAGTTCTTC. Residues: CASSQGTPTYNEQFF.

The chain has TRBV7-2 and TRBJ1-1; 7 nucleotides align to TRBD1. V was pared by 3 bases and J by 6 bases, with 7 bases of the junction left unmatched. The length of the CDR3 is 14 residues. Germline V gene data show CDR1 as SGHTA and CDR2 as FQGNSA. CDR3 loop: CASSLRDSSAEAFF. CDR3 sequence (DNA): TGTGCCAGCAGCTTGAGGGACAGTTCGGCTGAAGCTTTCTTT.

V usage is TRBV5-4 and J usage is TRBJ1-2; tentatively, D is TRBD1 (6 bases). The CDR3 consists of 15 residues. From germline, CDR1 is SGHNT and CDR2 YYREEE (reference sequence). V dropped 6 bases and J dropped 2 bases, with 17 bases sitting between them. The CDR3 protein is CASTDFGGANYGYTF. In nucleotides, the CDR3 is TGTGCCAGCACCGATTTTGGGGGCGCCAACTATGGCTACACCTTC. Full variable domain (rest looked up from reference TRBV5-4 and TRBJ1-2): ETGVTQSPTHLIKTRGQQVTLRCSSQSGHNTVSWYQQALGQGPQFIFQYYREEENGRGNFPPRFSGLQFPNYSSELNVNALELDDSALYLCASTDFGGANYGYTFGSGTRLTVV.

With respect to this clone: Other DNA sequences in the same sample also yield this CDR3. The chain uses TRBV5-1 and TRBJ1-1, with 9 nucleotides matching TRBD1. The J segment lost 5 bases and the V segment lost 2 bases, leaving 4 bases of the junction unmatched. The CDR3 totals 14 residues. Looked up from germline, CDR1 is SGHRS and CDR2 is YFSETQ. The CDR3 region has the DNA TGCGCCAGCAGCTTAGGACAGGGGAGAACTGAAGCTTTCTTT. It is translated as CASSLGQGRTEAFF.

This chain links TRBV5-8 with TRBJ2-5; D is possibly TRBD1 (6 bases). Trimming cost V 7 bases and J 2 bases, with 18 bases left between them. From germline, CDR1 is SGHTS and CDR2 YDEGEE. This CDR3 spans 15 amino acids. CDR3 DNA sequence: TGTGCCAGCCGAATTCTCTGGCAGGGGCAAGAGACCCAGTACTTC. As protein: CASRILWQGQETQYF.

The chain employs TRBV27 and TRBJ1-3, with D possibly TRBD1 on 5 matching bases. This CDR3 comprises 16 residues. Germline CDR1 reads MNHEY; CDR2 reads SMNVEV (reference sequence). With 7 bases removed from V and 1 base from J, the gap between germline ends came to 17 bases. The CDR3 protein is CASIQKVGGSGNTIYF. The CDR3 DNA follows: TGTGCCAGCATCCAAAAGGTCGGGGGTTCTGGAAACACCATATATTTT.

The genes are TRBV14 and TRBJ1-2; maybe TRBD1 (6 bases). The CDR3 spans 15 residues. Germline lookup yields CDR1 SGHDN and CDR2 FVKESK. Deletions cut 6 bases from V and 7 bases from J, with 21 bases between. The CDR3 coding sequence is TGTGCCAGCAGTCCCCCGACAGGAATGAGAGGTGGCTACACCTTC. This translates into CASSPPTGMRGGYTF.

The gene calls are TRBV11-3 and TRBJ2-7; a weak D match, TRBD2 (5 bases). Trimming took 2 bases from V and 6 from J, leaving 14 bases between them. The germline V gene has CDR1 SGHNT and CDR2 YENEEA. The CDR3 sequence is 14 residues long. In DNA form, the CDR3 reads TGTGCCAGCAGCTTAACCCTCGCGGCGGGCGAGCAGTACTTC. Its translation: CASSLTLAAGEQYF.

V is TRBV7-6 and J is TRBJ1-3; TRBD1 agrees at 8 bases. Germline loops: CDR1 SGHVS, CDR2 FNYEAQ. The CDR3 runs to 14 residues. J gave up 7 bases and V 5 bases, and 7 bases lay outside the gene matches. The CDR3 region is CASSPTGQANTIYF. The CDR3 nucleotides are TGTGCCAGCAGCCCTACGGGACAGGCGAACACCATATATTTT.

The chain uses TRBV19 and TRBJ2-1, with 9 bases matching TRBD1. V was clipped by 5 bases and J by 7 bases; unmatched bases: 15. CDR3 length: 17 amino acids. Germline V lookup: CDR1 LNHDA, CDR2 SQIVND (reference sequence). This CDR3 reads CASSPRHWTGVGNEQFF. CDR3 nucleotide sequence: TGTGCCAGTAGTCCAAGGCATTGGACAGGGGTCGGTAATGAGCAGTTCTTC.